Sequencing of this T cell receptor (beta chain) was carried out in a study of T-cell reconstitution after alpha-beta-depleted transplantation in children. Study results and caveats: Some patients' high day-60 TCRbeta diversity was traced to surviving recipient T cells and thymic progenitors. Several hundred expanded graft clones reportedly were the source of alpha-beta T cells about two months after transplant. Most T-cell counts and diversity one year after the transplant came from T cells that were newly produced.

Unique molecular identifiers were used to barcode this TCRbeta library. From the PCR reads, TCRdb called clonotypes with MiXCR, one entry per CDR3 protein. This sample has about 290,000 distinct CDR3 sequences, with roughly 7.8% found just once. This clonotype has at least ten counts. Its antigen is unidentified. This TCR was sampled from a female patient aged 2-9 years who had a stem cell transplant for Fanconi anemia, so the T cells may come from the graft donor. The starting material was peripheral blood, obtained 360 days after TCRalphabeta/CD19-depleted stem cell transplant.

The CDR3: CASSPERQAFYNEQFF. The CDR3 DNA sequence: TGTGCCAGCTCACCCGAAAGACAGGCCTTCTACAATGAGCAGTTCTTC. J is TRBJ2-1 and V is TRBV18; tentatively, D is TRBD1 (6 bases). V was shortened by 3 bases and J by 3 bases, with 15 bases between the two germline ends. There are 16 residues in the CDR3. Germline CDR1 is KGHSH and CDR2 is LQKENI.